This TCR beta chain was recorded in a study of blood T cell repertoires in COVID-19. The V end lost 4 bases, the J end lost 4 bases, and 10 bases lay between the germline ends. This CDR3 is 13 amino acids long. Some clones are missing from TCRdb's copy, which holds only in-frame ones; the method was immunoSEQ multiplex PCR. The profile shows approximately 46,000 clones, approximately 86% of them singletons. V gene TRBV12-3 or TRBV12-4 combines with J gene TRBJ1-1, with unresolved D. The TCR was taken from a man aged 55 to 70 with active or convalescent COVID-19. Sequencing used peripheral blood. The CDR3 DNA reads as TGTGCCAGCAGTTCGGTGGTCCCCACTGAAGCTTTCTTT. Its translation is CASSSVVPTEAFF.